The next 27 T cell receptor beta chains were all read from a single sample in a study of early T cells in non-severe SARS-CoV-2 infection. MiXCR, applied by TCRdb to the 5' RACE reads, yields one record per CDR3 protein. In the table there are tens of thousands of distinct CDR3 sequences, roughly a tenth of which are singletons. The sequenced sample was whole blood. These receptors originate from an adult who was a healthcare worker with PCR-confirmed SARS-CoV-2 infection or an uninfected control (not recorded which).

Ten or more counts support this clonotype. CDR3 in amino acids: CATSRGEANGYTF. The CDR3 DNA sequence: TGTGCCACCAGCAGGGGGGAAGCCAATGGCTACACCTTC. This chain links TRBV15 with TRBJ1-2; tentative D call: TRBD1 (5 bases). Trimming stripped 3 bases from V and 6 bases from J, with 11 bases between. From germline, CDR1 is LNHNV and CDR2 YYDKDF (reference sequence). This CDR3 is 13 amino acids long.

A few counts support this clonotype. The chain carries TRBV20-1 and TRBJ2-1; unclear D gene. Trimming removed 5 bases from V and 13 bases from J, with 12 bases in between. CDR3 length: 10 amino acids. Per the germline V gene, CDR1 is DFQATT and CDR2 is SNEGSKA (reference sequence). The CDR3 spells CSAAPGLQFF. DNA of the CDR3: TGCAGTGCTGCTCCGGGCCTTCAGTTCTTC.

The chain uses TRBV29-1 and TRBJ1-5, with 7 bases matching TRBD1. The CDR3 is 13 residues long. The germline V gene has CDR1 SQVTM and CDR2 ANQGSEA. V was pared by 4 bases and J by 4 bases, with 4 bases of the junction left unmatched. The CDR3 spells CSVGEDRNQPQHF. In DNA form, the CDR3 reads TGCAGCGTTGGAGAGGACAGGAATCAGCCCCAGCATTTT. Drawing the rest from reference TRBV29-1 and TRBJ1-5, the complete variable domain is SAVISQKPSRDICQRGTSLTIQCQVDSQVTMMFWYRQQPGQSLTLIATANQGSEATYESGFVIDKFPISRPNLTFSTLTVSNMSPEDSSIYLCSVGEDRNQPQHFGDGTRLSIL.

The chain carries TRBV29-1 and TRBJ1-1, with 10 nucleotides matching TRBD1. There are 13 residues in the CDR3. The V and J ends lost 0 bases and 8 bases, in that order; junction bases with no gene match: 3. CDR1 and CDR2 (germline): SQVTM, ANQGSEA. The CDR3 reads CSVEEGQGREAFF. The CDR3 DNA reads TGCAGCGTTGAAGAGGGACAGGGGAGGGAAGCTTTCTTT.

This rearrangement joins TRBV3-1 to TRBJ1-2; TRBD1 agrees at 7 bases. The V gene end was trimmed by 6 bases and the J gene end by 0 bases; junction bases not matched to a gene: 4. The germline CDR1 and CDR2 sequences are LGHDT and YNNKEL (reference sequence). The length of the CDR3 is 14 residues. The CDR3 coding sequence is TGTGCCAGCAGTCCGGGACAGACTAACTATGGCTACACCTTC. Its protein is CASSPGQTNYGYTF.

The chain joins TRBV5-1 to TRBJ2-1; D may match TRBD1 or TRBD2 (5 bases each). Trimming pared 0 bases from V and 2 bases from J, leaving 12 bases between. CDR1 and CDR2 from the germline V gene are SGHRS and YFSETQ. The CDR3 contains 16 residues. CDR3 nucleotides: TGCGCCAGCAGCTTGGCCTTCTGGGGGACCTACAATGAGCAGTTCTTC. Translated, it gives CASSLAFWGTYNEQFF.

This clonotype was picked up many times. The chain recombines TRBV12-3 or TRBV12-4 with TRBJ1-1, with no clear D. Trimming left V 10 bases short and J 1 base short, with 13 bases between. This CDR3 has 13 amino acids. In DNA, the CDR3 is TGTGCCACCCTCAACGGACCGAACACTGAAGCTTTCTTT. Amino acids: CATLNGPNTEAFF.

In its sample, this clonotype was seen a few times. This chain uses TRBV7-8 with TRBJ1-2; D is uncertain. Germline V gene lookup returns CDR1 SGHVS and CDR2 FQNEAQ. Trimming shortened V by 3 bases and J by 1 base, and 6 bases separated the two germline ends. This CDR3 spans 13 amino acids. The CDR3 DNA sequence: TGTGCCAGCAGCTTGACGGATAACTATGGCTACACCTTC. Protein product: CASSLTDNYGYTF. Using reference TRBV7-8 and TRBJ1-2 for the parts outside the CDR3, the full variable domain is GAGVSQSPRYKVAKRGQDVALRCDPISGHVSLFWYQQALGQGPEFLTYFQNEAQLDKSGLPSDRFFAERPEGSVSTLKIQRTQQEDSAVYLCASSLTDNYGYTFGSGTRLTVV.

The J gene is TRBJ1-5, the V gene TRBV3-1, with 7 bases that match TRBD1. CDR3 length equals 16 residues. V shed 0 bases, J shed 9 bases, and the junction held 11 bases outside the gene matches. Germline CDR1 is LGHDT and CDR2 is YNNKEL (reference sequence). The CDR3 here is CASSQDHRVGGRPQHF. CDR3 coding DNA: TGTGCCAGCAGCCAAGATCACCGCGTAGGGGGCCGGCCCCAGCATTTT.

This rearrangement joins TRBV7-9 to TRBJ2-1; D unclear. The V end lost 4 bases, the J end lost 2 bases, and 9 bases lay between the germline ends. From germline, CDR1 is SEHNR and CDR2 FQNEAQ (reference sequence). The CDR3 is made up of 14 amino acids. The CDR3 sequence is CASSSDGTYNEQFF. In DNA, the CDR3 is TGTGCCAGCAGCTCGGACGGAACCTACAATGAGCAGTTCTTC.

This clonotype was counted only a few times. The chain carries TRBV18 and TRBJ1-4; possibly TRBD1 for D (5 bases). The CDR3 runs 15 residues. V lost 6 bases to trimming and J lost 8 bases, with 19 bases between them. CDR1 is KGHSH and CDR2 is LQKENI in the germline V gene. In nucleotides, the CDR3 is TGTGCCAGCTCGCCAAACCACGGGGCTCAGGAAAAACTGTTTTTT. It specifies CASSPNHGAQEKLFF.

This clonotype was found a few times. The rearrangement links TRBV3-1 to TRBJ2-3; 9 bases are shared with TRBD2. This CDR3 region has 15 residues. Germline CDR1 is LGHDT and CDR2 is YNNKEL (reference sequence). After removal of 1 base from V and 6 bases from J, the junction contained 5 bases not matched to a gene. CDR3: CASSQVLAGRDTQYF. As DNA, the CDR3 is TGTGCCAGCAGCCAAGTCCTAGCGGGGAGGGATACGCAGTATTTT.

This clonotype appeared many times. This chain links TRBV5-4 with TRBJ2-2, with a tentative D call TRBD2 (5 bases). Germline V gene data show CDR1 as SGHNT and CDR2 as YYREEE (reference sequence). The CDR3 is 13 amino acids. Trimming stripped 3 bases from V and 3 bases from J, with 6 bases between. CDR3 protein: CASSWGDTGELFF. CDR3 nucleotide sequence: TGTGCCAGCAGCTGGGGAGACACCGGGGAGCTGTTTTTT. Full variable domain (outside the CDR3, taken from reference TRBV5-4 and TRBJ2-2): ETGVTQSPTHLIKTRGQQVTLRCSSQSGHNTVSWYQQALGQGPQFIFQYYREEENGRGNFPPRFSGLQFPNYSSELNVNALELDDSALYLCASSWGDTGELFFGEGSRLTVL.

The chain combines TRBV10-3 with TRBJ1-3; unclear D gene. The CDR3 has 15 residues. V dropped 4 bases and J dropped 2 bases, with 12 bases sitting between them. Germline V lookup: CDR1 ENHRY, CDR2 SYGVKD. The DNA for the CDR3 is TGTGCCATCAGTGGAACAACGAGGGCTGGAAACACCATATATTTT. Residues: CAISGTTRAGNTIYF.

This rearrangement joins TRBV12-5 to TRBJ2-3; D call uncertain. The CDR3 has 11 residues. Germline values: CDR1 LGHNT, CDR2 FRNRAP. V was pared by 1 base and J by 8 bases, with 4 bases between. The DNA for the CDR3 is TGTGCTAGTGGTTTGGGGACTACGCAGTATTTT. Protein: CASGLGTTQYF.

The gene calls are TRBV27 and TRBJ2-7; maybe TRBD1 (6 bases). This CDR3 has 13 residues. V lost 5 bases, J lost 2 bases, and 10 bases lay in between. Germline CDR1 MNHEY, CDR2 SMNVEV (reference sequence). CDR3: CASSDRNTYEQYF. The CDR3 DNA reads as TGTGCCAGCAGTGACAGGAACACCTACGAGCAGTACTTC.

In its sample, this clonotype was seen many times. The genes are TRBV5-1 and TRBJ2-7, with D maybe TRBD1 (6 bases). CDR1 is SGHRS and CDR2 is YFSETQ in the germline V gene. V was cut by 4 bases and J by 5 bases, with 13 bases left in between. This CDR3 comprises 13 residues. The CDR3 DNA is TGCGCCAGCAGCGCCGGACAGAACCACGAGCAGTACTTC. Encoded protein: CASSAGQNHEQYF.

The chain joins TRBV5-1 to TRBJ2-7; 9 nucleotides line up with TRBD1. The CDR3 runs 18 residues. CDR1 is SGHRS and CDR2 is YFSETQ in the germline V gene. V was pared by 2 bases and J by 2 bases, with 14 bases of the junction left unmatched. The CDR3 protein is CASSFTGTGRVGAYEQYF. As DNA, the CDR3 is TGCGCCAGCAGCTTTACCGGGACAGGGAGGGTAGGCGCCTACGAGCAGTACTTC.

CDR3 region: CSAKPQGSYEQYF. The CDR3 bases are TGCAGCGCTAAACCACAGGGCTCCTACGAGCAGTACTTC. The chain uses TRBV29-1 and TRBJ2-7; possible D gene TRBD1, 6 bases. Between the trimmed V and J ends, which lost 7 bases and 0 bases, there was a span of 13 bases. Germline CDR1 SQVTM, CDR2 ANQGSEA. The CDR3 extends over 13 amino acids.

CDR3 in amino acids: CAWSHNYEQYF. CDR3 coding DNA: TGTGCCTGGAGCCATAATTACGAGCAGTACTTC. This chain links TRBV30 with TRBJ2-7; D gene unclear. The CDR3 sequence is 11 residues long. From germline, CDR1 is GTSNPN and CDR2 SVGIG (reference sequence). V lost 3 bases to trimming and J lost 4 bases, with 7 bases between them. Using reference TRBV30 and TRBJ2-7 for the parts outside the CDR3, the full variable domain is SQTIHQWPATLVQPVGSPLSLECTVEGTSNPNLYWYRQAAGRGLQLLFYSVGIGQISSEVPQNLSASRPQDRQFILSSKKLLLSDSGFYLCAWSHNYEQYFGPGTRLTVT.

The chain employs TRBV5-1 and TRBJ2-5; a possible D gene is TRBD2 (6 bases). CDR1 is SGHRS, CDR2 YFSETQ, per germline. V lost 3 bases, J lost 5 bases, and 14 bases lay in between. The CDR3 totals 14 residues. This CDR3 reads CASSSGLQGETQYF. DNA for the CDR3: TGCGCCAGCAGCTCGGGACTCCAAGGGGAGACCCAGTACTTC. The variable domain in full, completed from reference TRBV5-1 and TRBJ2-5, reads KAGVTQTPRYLIKTRGQQVTLSCSPISGHRSVSWYQQTPGQGLQFLFEYFSETQRNKGNFPGRFSGRQFSNSRSEMNVSTLELGDSALYLCASSSGLQGETQYFGPGTRLLVL.

This clonotype has more than one count but fewer than ten. The gene calls are TRBV7-8 and TRBJ2-1, with D perhaps matching TRBD2 (5 bases). Germline loops: CDR1 SGHVS, CDR2 FQNEAQ. V was trimmed by 3 bases and J by 4 bases, leaving 13 bases between them. CDR3 length equals 15 residues. The CDR3 loop reads CASSLVRTLYNEQFF. The CDR3, as DNA: TGTGCCAGCAGCTTGGTCAGGACTCTTTACAATGAGCAGTTCTTC.

This clonotype was seen more than once but under ten times. The V call is TRBV20-1, the J call TRBJ2-1, with 8 bases that match TRBD2. The ends lost 1 base at V and 4 bases at J; junction bases unmatched: 6. The germline CDR1 and CDR2 sequences are DFQATT and SNEGSKA (reference sequence). The CDR3 totals 15 residues. The CDR3 loop reads CSARVSSGGYNEQFF. As DNA, the CDR3 is TGCAGTGCTAGAGTGTCCAGCGGGGGATACAATGAGCAGTTCTTC.

This clonotype is labeled as medium-sized (0.01 to 0.1%). This sequence joins TRBV2 and TRBJ2-1; weak D call: TRBD2 (6 bases). From germline, CDR1 is SNHLY and CDR2 FYNNEI. The V end was cut by 7 bases, the J end by 8 bases, with 18 bases between. The CDR3 has 14 residues. The CDR3 bases are TGTGCCAGCAACGTAAGAGCGGGTGTGGATGAGCAGTTCTTC. It codes for CASNVRAGVDEQFF.

This clonotype was observed a few times. This chain joins TRBV11-2 and TRBJ2-1; D remains ambiguous. The CDR3 has 16 residues. The ends were cut back, 4 bases at V and 1 base at J, with 14 bases in the middle. CDR1 and CDR2 from the germline V gene are SGHAT and FQNNGV. CDR3 loop: CASSSPRAESYNEQFF. DNA of the CDR3: TGTGCCAGCAGCTCACCCCGGGCTGAATCCTACAATGAGCAGTTCTTC. The whole variable domain, remainder taken from reference TRBV11-2 and TRBJ2-1, is EAGVAQSPRYKIIEKRQSVAFWCNPISGHATLYWYQQILGQGPKLLIQFQNNGVVDDSQLPKDRFSAERLKGVDSTLKIQPAKLEDSAVYLCASSSPRAESYNEQFFGPGTRLTVL.

This clonotype was seen a handful of times. The chain recombines TRBV5-4 with TRBJ1-1; D is uncertain. Germline V gene data show CDR1 as SGHNT and CDR2 as YYREEE (reference sequence). The CDR3 extends over 14 amino acids. V lost 1 base and J lost 1, with 8 bases in between. For the CDR3, the DNA is TGTGCCAGCAGCTTGACAGCCCCGAACACTGAAGCTTTCTTT. Translated, it gives CASSLTAPNTEAFF. The variable domain in full, with the rest retrieved from reference TRBV5-4 and TRBJ1-1, is ETGVTQSPTHLIKTRGQQVTLRCSSQSGHNTVSWYQQALGQGPQFIFQYYREEENGRGNFPPRFSGLQFPNYSSELNVNALELDDSALYLCASSLTAPNTEAFFGQGTRLTVV.

This clonotype turned up a few times. The rearrangement links TRBV7-8 to TRBJ1-1; no reliable D call. Per the germline V gene, CDR1 is SGHVS and CDR2 is FQNEAQ. V was pared by 1 base and J by 0 bases, with 9 bases between. This CDR3 has 15 residues. DNA for the CDR3: TGTGCCAGCAGCTTAGGCAATAGAATGAACACTGAAGCTTTCTTT. Amino acids: CASSLGNRMNTEAFF.